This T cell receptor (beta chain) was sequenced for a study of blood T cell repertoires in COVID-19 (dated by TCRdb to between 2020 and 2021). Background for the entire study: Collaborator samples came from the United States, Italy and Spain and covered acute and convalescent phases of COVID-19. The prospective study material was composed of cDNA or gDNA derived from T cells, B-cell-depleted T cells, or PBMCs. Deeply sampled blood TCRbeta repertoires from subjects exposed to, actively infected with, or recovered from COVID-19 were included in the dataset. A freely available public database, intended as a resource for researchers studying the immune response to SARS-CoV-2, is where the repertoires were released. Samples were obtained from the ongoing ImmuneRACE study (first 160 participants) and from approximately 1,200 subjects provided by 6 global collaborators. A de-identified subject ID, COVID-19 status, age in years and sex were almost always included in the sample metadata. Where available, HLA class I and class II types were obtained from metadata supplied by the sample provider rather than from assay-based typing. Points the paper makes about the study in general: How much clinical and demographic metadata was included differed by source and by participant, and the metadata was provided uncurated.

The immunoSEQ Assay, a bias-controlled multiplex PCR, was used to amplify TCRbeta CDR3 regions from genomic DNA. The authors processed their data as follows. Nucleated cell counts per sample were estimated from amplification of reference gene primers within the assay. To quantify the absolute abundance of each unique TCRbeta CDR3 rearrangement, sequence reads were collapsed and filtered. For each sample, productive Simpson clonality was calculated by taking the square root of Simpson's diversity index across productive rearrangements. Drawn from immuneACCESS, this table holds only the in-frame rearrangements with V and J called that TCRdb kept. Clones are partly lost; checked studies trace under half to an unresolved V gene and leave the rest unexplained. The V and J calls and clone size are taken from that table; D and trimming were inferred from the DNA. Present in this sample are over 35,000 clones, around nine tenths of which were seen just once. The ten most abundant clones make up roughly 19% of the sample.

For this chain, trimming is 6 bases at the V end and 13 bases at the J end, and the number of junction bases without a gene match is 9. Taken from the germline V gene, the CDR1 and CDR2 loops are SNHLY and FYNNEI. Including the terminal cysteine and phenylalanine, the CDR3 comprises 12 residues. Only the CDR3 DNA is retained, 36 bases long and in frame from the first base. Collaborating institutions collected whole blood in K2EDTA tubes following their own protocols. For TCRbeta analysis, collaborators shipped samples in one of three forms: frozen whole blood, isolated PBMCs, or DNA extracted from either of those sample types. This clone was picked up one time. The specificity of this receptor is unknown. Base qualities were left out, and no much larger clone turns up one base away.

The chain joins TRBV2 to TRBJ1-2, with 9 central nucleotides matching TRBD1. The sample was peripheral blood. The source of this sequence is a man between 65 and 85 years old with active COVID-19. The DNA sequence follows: TGTGCCAGCAGCCGGGACAGGGAGTTCGTCACCTTC. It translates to CASSRDREFVTF. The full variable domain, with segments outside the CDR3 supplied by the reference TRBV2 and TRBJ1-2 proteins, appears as EPEVTQTPSHQVTQMGQEVILRCVPISNHLYFYWYRQILGQKVEFLVSFYNNEISEKSEIFDDQFSVERPDGSNFTLKIRSTKLEDSAMYFCASSRDREFVTFGSGTRLTVV.